Detailed here is one TCR beta chain. From germline, CDR1 is SEHNR and CDR2 FQNEAQ (reference sequence). The CDR3 sequence is 18 residues long. V was pared by 0 bases and J by 3 bases, with 13 bases of the junction left unmatched. In the source study's methods: Scientists estimated how many nucleated cells there were by amplifying reference gene primers. Measured with immunoSEQ multiplex PCR; TCRdb has only the in-frame clones, and not every one. Clone size and the V and J calls come from that table; the DNA yielded D and trimming. The sample shows nearly 110,000 clones, roughly 90% of them seen only once. These data belong to a study of blood T cell repertoires in COVID-19. Study summary: Samples taken during acute and convalescent COVID-19 were collected in the United States, Italy and Spain.

The sequencing input was peripheral blood. The V call is TRBV7-9, the J call TRBJ1-2; 7 nucleotides line up with TRBD1. This receptor was taken from a middle-aged man with active or convalescent COVID-19. CDR3 protein: CASSLATRNSDRDYGYTF. CDR3 sequence (DNA): TGTGCCAGCAGCTTAGCGACCCGGAATTCCGACAGGGACTATGGCTACACCTTC.